This T cell receptor beta chain was identified during a study of STAT3 mutations in large granular lymphocyte leukemia. Background on the study: Canonical activating STAT3 mutations were detected in roughly half of the longitudinally sequenced T-LGLL patients.

Study results and limitations: In several patients, dominant TCR clone burden exceeded STAT3 mutant burden, suggesting STAT3 mutation arose secondarily. Every T-cell large granular lymphocyte leukemia patient had at least one immunodominant TCR beta clonotype.

Profiled with immunoSEQ multiplex PCR; TCRdb holds only in-frame clones, not every one. The profile shows 1,400 to 1,500 clones, approximately 71% of them singletons. Note on this clone: Its antigen is unknown.

The CDR3 loop spans 12 amino acids. Trimming removed 7 bases from V and 3 bases from J, with 12 bases in between. Per the germline V gene, CDR1 is SQVTM and CDR2 is ANQGSEA. The chain has TRBV29-1 and TRBJ1-1, with D possibly matching TRBD1 (6 bases). Input material: peripheral blood mononuclear cells. The source is a woman in her seventies with T-cell large granular lymphocyte leukemia. Some clones in this sample may be carry-over from other donors' samples. The chain's CDR3 is CSANRADTEAFF. In DNA, the CDR3 is TGCAGCGCTAACAGGGCGGACACTGAAGCTTTCTTT.